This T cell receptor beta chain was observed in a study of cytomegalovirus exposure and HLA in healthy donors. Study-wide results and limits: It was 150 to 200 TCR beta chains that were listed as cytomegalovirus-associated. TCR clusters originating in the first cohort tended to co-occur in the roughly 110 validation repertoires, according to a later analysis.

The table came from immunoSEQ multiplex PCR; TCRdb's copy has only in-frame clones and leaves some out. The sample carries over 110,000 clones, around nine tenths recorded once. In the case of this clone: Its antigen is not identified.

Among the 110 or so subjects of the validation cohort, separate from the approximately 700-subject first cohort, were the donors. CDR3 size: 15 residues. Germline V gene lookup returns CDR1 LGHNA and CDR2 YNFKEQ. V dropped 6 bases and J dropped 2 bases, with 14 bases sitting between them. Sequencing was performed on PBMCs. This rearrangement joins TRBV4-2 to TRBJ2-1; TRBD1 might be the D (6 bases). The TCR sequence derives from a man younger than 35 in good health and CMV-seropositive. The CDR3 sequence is CASRGDIEPYNEQFF. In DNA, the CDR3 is TGTGCCAGCAGGGGGGACATTGAACCCTACAATGAGCAGTTCTTC.